Listed below are T cell receptor beta chains from one sample, sequenced in a study of blood T cells in healthy people across ages. TCRdb recomputed calls from the 5' RACE reads with MiXCR, one row per CDR3 protein. The sample carries about 1.1 million distinct CDR3 sequences, under 40% recorded once. Sequenced sample: blood. Receptors originate from a young man in good health. CDR3s include the opening cysteine and the closing phenylalanine or tryptophan. D genes are given only for firm matches. Not every row has a clone size; where given, it reads once, few, many or a size class.

>TRBV11-2|TRBD2|TRBJ2-2|-
TGTGCCAGCAGCTTAGGTGGTAGCGGGGTTACCGGGGAGCTGTTTTTT
CASSLGGSGVTGELFF
>TRBV12-3/TRBV12-4|-|TRBJ1-5|few
TGTGCCAGCAGTATCCAGGGAGCCCGAAATCAGCCCCAGCATTTT
CASSIQGARNQPQHF
>TRBV12-3/TRBV12-4|-|TRBJ2-1|-
TGTGCCAGCATCACTGGGTTAGGGGCTCGGAATGAGCAGTTCTTC
CASITGLGARNEQFF
>TRBV20-1|-|TRBJ1-4|-
TGCAGTGCTAGAGATCCCCAGGGGCTGGAAAAACTGTTTTTT
CSARDPQGLEKLFF
>TRBV9|-|TRBJ2-3|few
TGTGCCAGCAGCGTAGATGGCCAACCCACAGATACGCAGTATTTT
CASSVDGQPTDTQYF
>TRBV12-3/TRBV12-4|-|TRBJ1-4|-
TGTGCCAGCTTCTGGCGAGGGGCTACCGACGTGGAAAAACTGTTTTTT
CASFWRGATDVEKLFF
>TRBV7-9|-|TRBJ1-1|-
TGTGCCAGCAGCATGAGTGGGGGGGGGTCGAACACTGAAGCTTTCTTT
CASSMSGGGSNTEAFF
>TRBV14|-|TRBJ2-1|-
TGTGCCAGCAGCCAAGAAGCAGGGGTTCATGAGCAGTTCTTC
CASSQEAGVHEQFF
>TRBV28|-|TRBJ2-7|-
TGTGCCAGCAGTTCAAGGGGGGATAGCGCCTACGAGCAGTACTTC
CASSSRGDSAYEQYF
>TRBV20-1|TRBD2|TRBJ2-3|-
TGCAGTGCTAGGACTAGCGGGGGGGCCTTTTACATGAGCGGAGATACGCAGTATTTT
CSARTSGGAFYMSGDTQYF
>TRBV27|-|TRBJ2-7|-
TGTGCCCCCAGACAGCATATCTACGAGCAGTACTTC
CAPRQHIYEQYF